The 13 T cell receptor beta chains below were found in one sample sequenced in a study of cytotoxic CD8 clonotypes in ibrutinib-treated CLL. Repertoires were generated with immunoSEQ multiplex PCR, while TCRdb's copy carries only in-frame clones and drops some. The profile shows about 160,000 clones, roughly 80% of them singletons. The source material was PBMCs, sampled after 12 months of ibrutinib treatment. These receptor sequences come from a human donor with chronic lymphocytic leukemia.

The V and J genes are TRBV6-5 and TRBJ1-1; 10 bases align to TRBD1. Germline V gene lookup returns CDR1 MNHEY and CDR2 SVGAGI. The CDR3 is made up of 16 amino acids. The J segment lost 4 bases and the V segment lost 2 bases, leaving 7 bases of the junction unmatched. The CDR3 sequence is CASSYTTGGLGTEAFF. For the CDR3, the DNA is TGTGCCAGCAGTTACACGACAGGGGGCCTGGGCACTGAAGCTTTCTTT.

This clone was observed a handful of times. The chain carries TRBV5-6 and TRBJ1-2; D is ambiguous. V was trimmed by 1 base and J by 8 bases, leaving 12 bases between them. This CDR3 is 13 amino acids long. Germline V gene data show CDR1 as SGHDT and CDR2 as YYEEEE. CDR3 nucleotide sequence: TGTGCCAGCAGCTTGAACACCGCGGGAGGCTACACCTTC. This translates into CASSLNTAGGYTF.

A few counts support this clone. The chain is built from TRBV5-1 and TRBJ2-7; possibly TRBD1 for D (6 bases). CDR3 length: 15 residues. CDR1 is SGHRS, CDR2 YFSETQ, per germline. The V gene lost 0 bases and the J gene lost 4 bases, with 14 bases spanning the gap. Here the CDR3 reads CASSLEQGKGYEQYF. The CDR3 region has the DNA TGCGCCAGCAGCTTGGAACAGGGTAAGGGGTACGAGCAGTACTTC.

This clone was found once. The rearrangement joins TRBV19 to TRBJ2-5, with 8 bases identical to TRBD1. CDR1 and CDR2 from the germline V gene are LNHDA and SQIVND (reference sequence). The V segment lost 10 bases and the J segment 1 base; nucleotides outside the gene matches: 17. CDR3 length: 17 residues. CDR3 sequence (DNA): TGTGCCACTCAGCCTGGGGACAGGCTGCGGACCCAAGAGACCCAGTACTTC. Translating it yields CATQPGDRLRTQETQYF.

This clone was recorded many times. The chain couples TRBV7-6 to TRBJ1-5, with 8 bases lining up with TRBD1. Per the germline V gene, CDR1 is SGHVS and CDR2 is FNYEAQ. The J segment lost 7 bases and the V segment lost 5 bases, leaving 4 bases of the junction unmatched. This CDR3 has 13 amino acids. CDR3 nucleotide sequence: TGTGCCAGCAGCGACAGGGGTGGGCAGCCCCAGCATTTT. Its protein is CASSDRGGQPQHF.

This clone was seen only once. The rearrangement links TRBV6-6 to TRBJ1-2, with D possibly TRBD1 on 6 matching bases. V was shortened by 6 bases and J by 5 bases, with 13 bases between the two germline ends. Per the germline V gene, CDR1 is MNHNY and CDR2 is SVGAGI (reference sequence). This CDR3 contains 13 residues. CDR3 sequence: CASSRTEMYGYTF. The CDR3, as DNA: TGTGCCAGCAGCCGGACAGAGATGTATGGCTACACCTTC.

V usage is TRBV7-9 and J usage is TRBJ1-1, with TRBD1 as a possible D gene (5 bases). Germline values: CDR1 SEHNR, CDR2 FQNEAQ (reference sequence). V was shortened by 2 bases and J by 0 bases, with 10 bases between the two germline ends. This CDR3 has 15 amino acids. The CDR3 loop reads CASSLRQGLNTEAFF. CDR3 nucleotide sequence: TGTGCCAGCAGCTTAAGGCAGGGCTTGAACACTGAAGCTTTCTTT.

Notes on this clone: Being one base from a much bigger clone, this may be a read error. The V and J genes are TRBV7-9 and TRBJ2-3, with D perhaps TRBD1 or TRBD2 (6 bases each). In germline, CDR1 is SEHNR, CDR2 FQNEAQ (reference sequence). There are 14 residues in the CDR3. CDR3 loop: CANSLGGRTDTQYF. In DNA, the CDR3 is TGTGCCAACAGCTTAGGGGGGCGCACAGATACGCAGTATTTT.

The rearrangement joins TRBV6-6 to TRBJ1-3; D is undetermined. Germline-derived CDR1 and CDR2 are MNHNY and SVGAGI (reference sequence). There are 14 residues in the CDR3. The germline V and J ends were trimmed by 4 bases and 0 bases, with 7 bases remaining between them. The CDR3 coding sequence is TGTGCCAGCAGTTCCCCCTTCTCTGGAAACACCATATATTTT. This codes for CASSSPFSGNTIYF.

This clone was detected only once. The chain recombines TRBV28 with TRBJ2-7; 10 bases align to TRBD2. Germline assignment: CDR1 MDHEN and CDR2 SYDVKM. The CDR3 extends over 19 amino acids. V shed 5 bases, J shed 1 base, and the junction held 17 bases outside the gene matches. CDR3 nucleotide sequence: TGTGCCAGCAGTCCCTACTCAGCGGGGGGGAAATCTAGATCCTACGAGCAGTACTTC. It translates to CASSPYSAGGKSRSYEQYF.

The chain has TRBV18 and TRBJ2-3; D is unresolved. With 3 bases removed from V and 7 bases from J, the gap between germline ends came to 8 bases. This CDR3 has 12 amino acids. The germline V gene encodes CDR1 KGHSH and CDR2 LQKENI. In nucleotides, the CDR3 is TGTGCCAGCTCACCTTCCCCCCATACGCAGTATTTT. Its protein product is CASSPSPHTQYF.

As concerns this clone: One junction end does not reproduce the germline sequence, and a read error may be involved. The DNA for the CDR3 is TGTGCCAGCAGCTTTCGAGGGACAGGGCCCATCGCCTTC. This gives the protein CASSFRGTGPIAF. The V call is TRBV7-8, the J call TRBJ1-2; 9 nucleotides match TRBD1. The CDR3 is made up of 13 amino acids. Per germline, CDR1 SGHVS and CDR2 FQNEAQ.

This clone is labeled large. V and J are TRBV4-3 and TRBJ2-7; 12 nucleotides agree with TRBD1. CDR3 length equals 16 residues. Germline trimming cut 3 bases from V and 5 bases from J; bases unmatched to any gene: 8. Germline lookup yields CDR1 LGHNA and CDR2 YSLEER. This CDR3 is CASSHSIGTGGDEQYF. The CDR3 coding sequence is TGCGCCAGCAGCCACTCGATCGGGACAGGGGGCGACGAGCAGTACTTC.